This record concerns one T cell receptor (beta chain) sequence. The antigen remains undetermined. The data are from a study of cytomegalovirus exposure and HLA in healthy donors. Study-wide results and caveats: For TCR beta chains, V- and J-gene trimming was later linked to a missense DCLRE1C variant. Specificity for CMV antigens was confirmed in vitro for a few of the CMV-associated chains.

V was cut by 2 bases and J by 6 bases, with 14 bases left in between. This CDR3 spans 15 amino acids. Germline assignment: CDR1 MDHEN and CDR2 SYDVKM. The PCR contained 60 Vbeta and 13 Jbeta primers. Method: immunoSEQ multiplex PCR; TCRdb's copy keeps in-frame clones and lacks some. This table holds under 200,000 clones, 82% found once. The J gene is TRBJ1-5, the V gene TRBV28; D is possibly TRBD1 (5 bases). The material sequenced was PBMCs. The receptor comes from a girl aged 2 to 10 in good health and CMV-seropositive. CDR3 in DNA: TGTGCCAGCAGTTTAGCAGGGAGGGTAGGTCAGCCCCAGCATTTT. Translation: CASSLAGRVGQPQHF.